These T cell receptor beta chains were read from a single sample in a study of blood T cells in healthy people across ages. TCRdb re-analysed the 5' RACE reads in MiXCR, keeping a single row per CDR3 protein. Among about 690,000 distinct CDR3 sequences listed, about 43% were seen once. Sequencing was performed on blood. The receptor source for this set is a man older than 75 in good health. Both conserved end residues are part of each CDR3. Fields, in order: clone size, V gene, D gene, J gene, CDR3 protein, CDR3 DNA. The D gene is left open where the match is weak. Not every row has a clone size; where given, it reads once, few, many or a size class.

>NA|TRBV11-2|TRBD2|TRBJ2-2
CASIPSGSFRGTGELFF
TGTGCCAGCATCCCCAGCGGGAGCTTCCGGGGCACCGGGGAGCTGTTTTTT
>NA|TRBV30|NA|TRBJ1-3
CAWSPDSPGNTIYF
TGTGCCTGGAGTCCCGATAGTCCTGGAAACACCATATATTTT
>NA|TRBV7-9|NA|TRBJ2-3
CASSLERTGTDTQYF
TGTGCCAGCAGCCTAGAGCGGACCGGCACAGATACGCAGTATTTT
>once|TRBV28|NA|TRBJ1-2
CASSLRGAGYTF
TGTGCCAGCAGTCTCCGGGGGGCAGGCTACACCTTC
>many|TRBV7-2|NA|TRBJ2-3
CASSRPQPPDTQYF
TGTGCCAGCAGCCGCCCCCAGCCCCCAGATACGCAGTATTTT
>few|TRBV6-2/TRBV6-3|NA|TRBJ1-6
CASSQQGLHNSPLHF
TGTGCCAGCAGTCAACAGGGATTGCATAATTCACCCCTCCACTTT
>NA|TRBV14|NA|TRBJ2-5
CASRRGSSWEQYF
TGTGCCAGCAGACGCGGCTCATCCTGGGAGCAGTACTTC
>few|TRBV5-1|NA|TRBJ2-5
CASSYGSGGEETQYF
TGCGCCAGCAGCTACGGGAGCGGAGGGGAGGAGACCCAGTACTTC
>few|TRBV28|TRBD1|TRBJ2-7
CASREQGSSSYEQYF
TGTGCCAGCAGGGAACAGGGGTCAAGCTCCTACGAGCAGTACTTC
>NA|TRBV7-6|TRBD1|TRBJ2-2
CASSLAPDRVKAGELFF
TGTGCCAGCAGCTTAGCCCCTGACAGGGTAAAGGCCGGGGAGCTGTTTTTT
>NA|TRBV7-9|TRBD1|TRBJ1-1
CASSLGDRGWTEAFF
TGTGCCAGCAGCTTAGGGGACAGGGGTTGGACTGAAGCTTTCTTT
>few|TRBV12-3/TRBV12-4|NA|TRBJ1-5
CASSFKRGGNQPQHF
TGTGCCAGCAGTTTCAAAAGGGGAGGGAATCAGCCCCAGCATTTT
>NA|TRBV4-3|TRBD1|TRBJ1-4
CASSQELTGGNEKLFF
TGCGCCAGCAGCCAAGAACTGACAGGGGGGAATGAAAAACTGTTTTTT
>NA|TRBV11-1|NA|TRBJ1-1
CASSVRGMGTEAFF
TGTGCCAGCAGCGTAAGGGGGATGGGAACTGAAGCTTTCTTT
>NA|TRBV15|TRBD2|TRBJ2-7
CATSRDTPAGVAYEQYF
TGTGCCACCAGCAGAGATACCCCGGCGGGAGTAGCATACGAGCAGTACTTC
>few|TRBV5-1|NA|TRBJ2-5
CASRRDVQETQYF
TGCGCCAGCAGACGAGATGTCCAAGAGACCCAGTACTTC
>NA|TRBV20-1|NA|TRBJ2-1
CSARDEERALNEQFF
TGCAGTGCTAGAGATGAGGAGCGGGCCCTCAATGAGCAGTTCTTC
>many|TRBV6-2/TRBV6-3|NA|TRBJ2-5
CASSDQVATDPMAQYF
TGTGCCAGCAGTGACCAGGTAGCGACGGATCCAATGGCCCAGTACTTC
>once|TRBV20-1|TRBD2|TRBJ2-5
CSARDGRRGRVRETQYF
TGCAGTGCTAGAGATGGGAGGCGGGGGAGAGTTAGAGAGACCCAGTACTTC
>NA|TRBV2|TRBD1|TRBJ2-5
CANAGGFQETQYF
TGTGCCAACGCAGGGGGTTTTCAAGAGACCCAGTACTTC
>NA|TRBV30|NA|TRBJ1-3
CARRGSWNTIYF
TGTGCCCGAAGGGGGAGCTGGAACACCATATATTTT
>few|TRBV9|NA|TRBJ1-4
CASSPLGTATNEKLFF
TGTGCCAGCAGCCCTTTAGGTACTGCAACTAATGAAAAACTGTTTTTT
>NA|TRBV6-6|NA|TRBJ1-5
CASSYSKGGQPQHF
TGTGCCAGCAGTTACTCGAAGGGGGGTCAGCCCCAGCATTTT
>NA|TRBV7-2|TRBD2|TRBJ2-5
CASSQARASGPSTQYF
TGTGCCAGCAGCCAAGCCCGGGCTAGCGGTCCGTCGACCCAGTACTTC
>NA|TRBV10-1|NA|TRBJ2-7
CASPVGGSYEQYF
TGCGCCAGCCCAGTTGGGGGCTCCTACGAGCAGTACTTC
>NA|TRBV25-1|TRBD2|TRBJ2-3
CANSDPGLAGYSRDTQYF
TGTGCCAACAGTGACCCCGGACTAGCGGGGTACTCAAGAGATACGCAGTATTTT
>NA|TRBV7-2|TRBD2|TRBJ2-1
CASTPGLAGGFEQFF
TGTGCCAGCACTCCAGGACTAGCGGGGGGGTTCGAGCAGTTCTTC
>NA|TRBV7-8|NA|TRBJ1-1
CASSSSGSLNTEAFF
TGTGCCAGCAGCTCATCCGGCTCACTGAACACTGAAGCTTTCTTT
>NA|TRBV20-1|TRBD2|TRBJ2-1
CSASTSGVYNEQFF
TGCAGTGCTTCCACTAGCGGGGTCTACAATGAGCAGTTCTTC